This TCR beta chain was observed in a study of CD8 T cells in ankylosing spondylitis. Study-level findings and limits: Among TCR beta sequences, a motif of several highly homologous variants appeared characteristic of ankylosing spondylitis blood.

On this clonotype: The antigen is unknown.

Via MiXCR, TCRdb re-called the 5' RACE reads, giving one row per CDR3 protein. The sample consists of roughly 700,000 distinct CDR3 sequences, around 20% of them appearing once. V lost 8 bases to trimming and J lost 5 bases; unmatched junction nucleotides: 13. Looked up from germline, CDR1 is MGHDK and CDR2 is SYGVNS. There are 16 residues in the CDR3. The genes are TRBV25-1 and TRBJ1-5; TRBD1 aligns across 9 bases. The receptor comes from a male donor with ankylosing spondylitis. The source material was blood, either unsorted or a sorted T cell fraction (not recorded which). This CDR3 reads CASLRDRVLGYQPQHF. The CDR3 DNA is TGTGCCAGCCTCCGGGACAGGGTTTTGGGGTATCAGCCCCAGCATTTT.